This T cell receptor (beta chain) is drawn from a study of shared clonotypes between healthy human individuals. About the research overall: There were three CD4 naive, three CD4 memory, two CD8 naive and one CD8 memory plates per donor. Notes on the study in general: Despite large depth, sorted-subset datasets appeared incompletely sequenced. Naive subsets tended to show greater estimated richness than memory subsets. The sampled material consisted only of blood, and tissue repertoires are likely to differ.

CD45RO-negative CD8 cells positively selected for CCR7 made up the naive population, which excluded terminally differentiated effector memory CD45RA+ cells. The method was immunoSEQ multiplex PCR; TCRdb's version includes in-frame clones alone and lacks a portion of them. The sample carries roughly 2 million clones, less than 95% recorded once. The CDR3 is 14 amino acids. CDR1 and CDR2 from the germline V gene are SGDLS and YYNGEE. The J segment lost 5 bases and the V segment lost 0 bases, leaving 3 bases of the junction unmatched. Points on this clone: No antigen is known for it.

Sequencing input: naive CD8+ T cells sorted from blood. This clonotype was sampled from a man younger than 30 in good health. This chain joins TRBV9 and TRBJ2-7; 9 nucleotides match TRBD2. Here the CDR3 DNA reads TGTGCCAGCAGCGTAGGTAGCGGGGGCCACGAGCAGTACTTC. Its translation: CASSVGSGGHEQYF. The full variable domain, completed using reference TRBV9 and TRBJ2-7, is DSGVTQTPKHLITATGQRVTLRCSPRSGDLSVYWYQQSLDQGLQFLIQYYNGEERAKGNILERFSAQQFPDLHSELNLSSLELGDSALYFCASSVGSGGHEQYFGPGTRLTVT.